The sequence of this TCR beta chain was determined in a study of blood T cell repertoires in COVID-19. This CDR3 is 15 amino acids long. V lost 0 bases and J 5 bases, leaving 13 bases between the germline ends. Per germline, CDR1 LGHNA and CDR2 YSLEER. Assay used: immunoSEQ multiplex PCR; TCRdb lists only in-frame clones, some missing. The table records around 370,000 clones, approximately 91% of them present only once. The source of this sequence is a woman between 70 and 85 years old with COVID-19, enrolled during active disease. This chain joins TRBV4-3 and TRBJ1-2; possibly TRBD1 for D (5 bases). The specimen sequenced was peripheral blood. CDR3 DNA sequence: TGCGCCAGCAGCCAAGACCAGGGTTCGGATTATGGCTACACCTTC. Translating gives CASSQDQGSDYGYTF.